This TCR beta chain was observed in a study of brain T cells in children with intractable seizures. The study, taken as a whole, reports: Absence of clones before surgery may stem from lower sequencing depth.

Clones were read by immunoSEQ multiplex PCR, and TCRdb kept only the in-frame ones, dropping some. The sample shows under 400,000 clones, nearly 95% of them seen only once. As for this clone: Its antigen remains unidentified.

Described time point: blood from clinic visit 5 months post-surgery; TSC patient then seizure free. Before surgery, patients took at least one anti-epileptic drug. The material was peripheral blood, obtained about 5 months after surgery. The sequence was collected from a boy in the first two years of life with tuberous sclerosis and intractable seizures.

The chain's CDR3 is CASSLAGGTHNEQFF. DNA of the CDR3: TGTGCCAGCAGCTTAGCGGGGGGGACGCACAATGAGCAGTTCTTC. The genes are TRBV7-9 and TRBJ2-1, with TRBD2 matching 7 bases. The V gene end was trimmed by 0 bases and the J gene end by 5 bases; junction bases not matched to a gene: 4. The CDR3 length is 15 residues. The germline CDR1 and CDR2 sequences are SEHNR and FQNEAQ (reference sequence).